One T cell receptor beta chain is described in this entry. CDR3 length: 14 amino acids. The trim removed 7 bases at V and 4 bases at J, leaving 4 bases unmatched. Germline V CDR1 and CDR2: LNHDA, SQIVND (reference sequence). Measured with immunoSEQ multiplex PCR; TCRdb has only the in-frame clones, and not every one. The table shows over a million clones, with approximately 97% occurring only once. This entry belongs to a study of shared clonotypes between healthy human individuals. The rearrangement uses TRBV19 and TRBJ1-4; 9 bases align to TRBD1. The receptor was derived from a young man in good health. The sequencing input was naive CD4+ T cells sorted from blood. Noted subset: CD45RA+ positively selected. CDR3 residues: CASIATGGNEKLFF. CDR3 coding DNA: TGTGCCAGTATCGCGACAGGGGGTAATGAAAAACTGTTTTTT. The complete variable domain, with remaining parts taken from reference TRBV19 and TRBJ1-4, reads DGGITQSPKYLFRKEGQNVTLSCEQNLNHDAMYWYRQDPGQGLRLIYYSQIVNDFQKGDIAEGYSVSREKKESFPLTVTSAQKNPTAFYLCASIATGGNEKLFFGSGTQLSVL.